This TCR beta chain was found in a study of T-cell memory formation after mild COVID-19. General study findings and limits: Some SARS-CoV-2-responding clones were already detected in memory before infection.

About this clonotype: Its antigen is still unknown.

CDR1 is SGHRS, CDR2 YFSETQ, per germline. This CDR3 spans 15 amino acids. J was trimmed by 4 bases and V by 7 bases; bases with no gene match: 5. TCR alpha and TCR beta cDNA libraries with sample barcodes and UMIs came from 5'RACE using constant-segment primers. TCRdb reprocessed the 5' RACE reads via MiXCR and lists one record per CDR3 protein. The data show 150,000 to 200,000 distinct CDR3 sequences, with approximately 15% seen just once and around an eighth held by the top ten. Material for sequencing was PBMCs or a T cell subset sorted from them (not recorded which). The receptor was derived from an adult woman who had mild COVID-19 (a few samples of this study predate the infection). Cell type and time point are not known. V is TRBV5-1 and J is TRBJ2-3; 14 nucleotides agree with TRBD2. The CDR3 protein is CASRLAGGVSDTQYF. CDR3 coding DNA: TGCGCCAGCCGACTAGCGGGGGGGGTGTCAGATACGCAGTATTTT.